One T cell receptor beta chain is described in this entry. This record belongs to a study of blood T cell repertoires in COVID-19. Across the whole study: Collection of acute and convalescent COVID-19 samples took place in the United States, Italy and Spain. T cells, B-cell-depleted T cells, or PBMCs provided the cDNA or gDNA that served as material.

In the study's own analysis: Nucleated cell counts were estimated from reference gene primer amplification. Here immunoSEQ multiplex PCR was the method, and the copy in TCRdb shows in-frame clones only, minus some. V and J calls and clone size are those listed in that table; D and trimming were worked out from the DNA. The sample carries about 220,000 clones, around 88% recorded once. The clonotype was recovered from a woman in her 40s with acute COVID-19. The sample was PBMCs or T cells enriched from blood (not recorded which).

This CDR3 reads CASSLKGLAANTGELFF. CDR3 nucleotides: TGTGCCAGCAGCCTTAAGGGACTAGCGGCGAACACCGGGGAGCTGTTTTTT. The rearrangement joins TRBV5-6 to TRBJ2-2; TRBD2 matches at 11 bases. Germline CDR1 is SGHDT and CDR2 is YYEEEE. Trimming cost V 4 bases and J 0 bases; bases outside gene matches: 5. CDR3 size: 17 residues.